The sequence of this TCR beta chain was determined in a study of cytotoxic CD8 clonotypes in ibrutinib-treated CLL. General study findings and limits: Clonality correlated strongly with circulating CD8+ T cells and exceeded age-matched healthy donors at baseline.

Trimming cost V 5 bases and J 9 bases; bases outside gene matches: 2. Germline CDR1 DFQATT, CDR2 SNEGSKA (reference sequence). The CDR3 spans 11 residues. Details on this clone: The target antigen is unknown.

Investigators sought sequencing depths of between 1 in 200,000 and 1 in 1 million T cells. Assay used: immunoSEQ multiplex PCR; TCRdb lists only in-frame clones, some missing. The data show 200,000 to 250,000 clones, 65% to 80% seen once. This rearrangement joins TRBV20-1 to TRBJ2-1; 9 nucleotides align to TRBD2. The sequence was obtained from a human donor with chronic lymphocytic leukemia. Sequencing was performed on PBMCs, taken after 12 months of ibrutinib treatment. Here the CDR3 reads CSAGTSIEQFF. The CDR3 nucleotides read TGCAGTGCTGGGACTAGCATTGAGCAGTTCTTC.